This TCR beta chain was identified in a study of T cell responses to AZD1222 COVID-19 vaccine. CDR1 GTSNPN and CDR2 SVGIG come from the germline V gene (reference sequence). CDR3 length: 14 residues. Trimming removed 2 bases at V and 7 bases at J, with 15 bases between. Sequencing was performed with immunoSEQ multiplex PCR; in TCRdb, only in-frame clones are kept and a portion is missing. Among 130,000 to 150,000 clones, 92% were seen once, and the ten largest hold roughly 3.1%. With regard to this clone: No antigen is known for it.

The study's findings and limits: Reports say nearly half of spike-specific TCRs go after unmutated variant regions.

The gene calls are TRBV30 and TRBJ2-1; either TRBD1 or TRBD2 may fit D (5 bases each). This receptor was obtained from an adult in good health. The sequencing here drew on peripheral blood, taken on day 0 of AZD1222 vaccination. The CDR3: CAWSSTSWGNEQFF. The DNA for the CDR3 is TGTGCCTGGAGTTCCACTAGTTGGGGGAATGAGCAGTTCTTC.